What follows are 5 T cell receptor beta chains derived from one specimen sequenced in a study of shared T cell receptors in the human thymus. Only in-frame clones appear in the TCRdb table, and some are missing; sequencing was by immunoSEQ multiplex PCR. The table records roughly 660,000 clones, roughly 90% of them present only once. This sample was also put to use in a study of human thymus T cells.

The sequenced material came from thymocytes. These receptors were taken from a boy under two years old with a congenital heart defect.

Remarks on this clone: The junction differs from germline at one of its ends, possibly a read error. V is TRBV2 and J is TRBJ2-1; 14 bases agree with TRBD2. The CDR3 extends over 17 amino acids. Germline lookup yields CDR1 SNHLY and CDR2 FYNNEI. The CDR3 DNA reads TGTGCCAGCAGCGAAGGGACTAGCGGGAGCTTTTACAATGAGCAGTTCTTC. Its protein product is CASSEGTSGSFYNEQFF.

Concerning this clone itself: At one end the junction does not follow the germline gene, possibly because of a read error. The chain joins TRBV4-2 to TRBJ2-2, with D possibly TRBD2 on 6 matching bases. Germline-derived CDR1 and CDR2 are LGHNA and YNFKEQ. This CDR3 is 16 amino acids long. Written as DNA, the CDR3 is TGTGCCAGCAGCCATGTCGGACTAACGAAAACCGGGGAGCTGTTTTTT. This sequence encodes CASSHVGLTKTGELFF.

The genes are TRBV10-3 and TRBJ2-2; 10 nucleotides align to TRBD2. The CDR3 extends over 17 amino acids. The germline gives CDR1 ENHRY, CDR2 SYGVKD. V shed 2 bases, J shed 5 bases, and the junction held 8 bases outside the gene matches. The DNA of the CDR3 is TGTGCCATCAGTGAGGGGAGCGGGAGGGGGTGTACCGGGGAGCTGTTTTTT. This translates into CAISEGSGRGCTGELFF.

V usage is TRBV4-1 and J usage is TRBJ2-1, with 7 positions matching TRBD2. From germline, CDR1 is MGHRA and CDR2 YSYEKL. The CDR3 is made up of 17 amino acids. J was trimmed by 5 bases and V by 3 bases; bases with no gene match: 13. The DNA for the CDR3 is TGCGCCAGCAGCCACAAGAGCAAGACTAGCTATCACAATGAGCAGTTCTTC. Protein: CASSHKSKTSYHNEQFF.

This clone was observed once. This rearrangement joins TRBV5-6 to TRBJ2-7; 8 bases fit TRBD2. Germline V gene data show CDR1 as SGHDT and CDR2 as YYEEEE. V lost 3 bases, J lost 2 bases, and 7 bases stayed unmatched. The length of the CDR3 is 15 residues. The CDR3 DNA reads TGTGCCAGCAGCTCCCCAGAGCGGGAGCCCTACGAGCAGTACTTC. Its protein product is CASSSPEREPYEQYF.